These T cell receptor beta chains were read from a single sample in a study of blood T cell repertoires in COVID-19. This table comes from immunoSEQ multiplex PCR, and its TCRdb copy is limited to in-frame clones, with some not included. The sample records a few hundred thousand clones, 86% being singletons. Sequencing used peripheral blood. The receptor source for this set is a woman aged 45 to 65 with acute or convalescent COVID-19. Both conserved end residues are part of each CDR3. The order of the fields is CDR3 protein, CDR3 DNA, V gene, D gene, J gene, clone size. The D gene is left open where the match is weak. Expanded clones get a size class; other rows say once, few or many, or leave the size out.

CASSRDRDYGYTF	TGTGCCAGCAGTAGGGACAGGGACTATGGCTACACCTTC	TRBV6-5	TRBD1	TRBJ1-2	.
CASSLGAGQTYNEQFF	TGTGCCAGCAGCTTAGGGGCAGGGCAAACCTACAATGAGCAGTTCTTC	TRBV5-6	.	TRBJ2-1	.
CASSYWTGGFDEQYF	TGTGCCAGCAGTTACTGGACAGGGGGATTTGACGAGCAGTACTTC	TRBV6-2/TRBV6-3	TRBD1	TRBJ2-7	.
CASSVGATGGEQYF	TGTGCCAGCAGCGTAGGGGCGACAGGGGGTGAGCAGTACTTC	TRBV9	TRBD1	TRBJ2-7	.
CASRLSGLAGEETQYF	TGTGCCAGCCGTTTATCGGGACTAGCGGGAGAAGAGACCCAGTACTTC	TRBV7-9	TRBD2	TRBJ2-5	.
CASSQGQRGGALWSYNEQFF	TGTGCCAGCAGCCAAGGCCAGCGGGGGGGCGCACTTTGGTCCTACAATGAGCAGTTCTTC	TRBV14	TRBD2	TRBJ2-1	.
CASTLAGSTDTQYF	TGCGCCAGTACCCTAGCGGGGAGCACAGATACGCAGTATTTT	TRBV10-2	TRBD2	TRBJ2-3	.
CASSDKPNTGELFF	TGCGCCAGCAGTGATAAGCCGAACACCGGGGAGCTGTTTTTT	TRBV10-1	.	TRBJ2-2	.
CATREQGAGYGYTF	TGTGCCACTCGGGAGCAGGGGGCAGGGTATGGCTACACCTTC	TRBV19	TRBD1	TRBJ1-2	.
CASSWPPGQGYEQYF	TGTGCCAGCAGCTGGCCCCCGGGACAGGGTTACGAGCAGTACTTC	TRBV21-1	.	TRBJ2-7	.
CASSTRLAGSGNEQFF	TGTGCCAGCAGCACCCGACTAGCGGGTAGCGGGAATGAGCAGTTCTTC	TRBV11-2	TRBD2	TRBJ2-1	.
CSASLSSGGDQPQHF	TGCAGTGCTAGTTTATCTTCAGGGGGCGATCAGCCCCAGCATTTT	TRBV20-1	TRBD1	TRBJ1-5	.
CASSLGTSGGRDTQYF	TGTGCCAGTAGTTTGGGGACTAGCGGGGGTAGGGATACGCAGTATTTT	TRBV19	TRBD2	TRBJ2-3	.
CASSSPRWDTQYF	TGTGCCAGCAGCTCCCCTAGGTGGGATACGCAGTATTTT	TRBV7-6	.	TRBJ2-3	.
CASSTTLGGMNEQFF	TGTGCCAGTAGTACCACCCTAGGGGGCATGAATGAGCAGTTCTTC	TRBV19	TRBD1	TRBJ2-1	.
CASRGTGNTEAFF	TGTGCCAGCAGGGGGACAGGGAACACTGAAGCTTTCTTT	TRBV6-5	TRBD1	TRBJ1-1	once
CASSYGGYEQYF	TGTGCCAGCAGTTATGGCGGCTACGAGCAGTACTTC	TRBV28	.	TRBJ2-7	.
CSAKLNTEAFF	TGCAGTGCAAAATTAAACACTGAAGCTTTCTTT	TRBV20-1	.	TRBJ1-1	.
CASSFQQGNNSPLHF	TGTGCCAGCAGCTTTCAACAGGGAAATAATTCACCCCTCCACTTT	TRBV7-2	.	TRBJ1-6	.
CSVSSFLNTEAFF	TGCAGCGTTAGTAGCTTTCTGAACACTGAAGCTTTCTTT	TRBV29-1	.	TRBJ1-1	.
CASSLGGIDTQYF	TGTGCCAGCAGCCTGGGGGGGATAGATACGCAGTATTTT	TRBV14	TRBD2	TRBJ2-3	.
CAWSDPGLDYTDTQYF	TGTGCCTGGAGTGACCCGGGACTAGACTACACAGATACGCAGTATTTT	TRBV30	TRBD2	TRBJ2-3	.
CASSYGGLANNEQFF	TGTGCCAGCAGTTATGGGGGACTAGCAAACAATGAGCAGTTCTTC	TRBV6-2/TRBV6-3	TRBD2	TRBJ2-1	.
CAWSGGQSGWGYTF	TGTGCCTGGAGTGGTGGACAGTCTGGCTGGGGCTACACCTTC	TRBV30	.	TRBJ1-2	.
CASSSKGQGVDYGYTF	TGTGCCAGCAGCTCAAAAGGACAGGGGGTAGACTATGGCTACACCTTC	TRBV7-9	TRBD1	TRBJ1-2	.
CAISYGGPLTDTQYF	TGTGCCATCAGTTACGGGGGGCCCCTCACAGATACGCAGTATTTT	TRBV10-3	.	TRBJ2-3	.
CAISEPDQGTEAFF	TGTGCCATCAGTGAGCCCGACCAGGGAACTGAAGCTTTCTTT	TRBV10-3	.	TRBJ1-1	.
CASSADSPSYEQYF	TGCGCCAGCAGCGCGGACAGTCCCTCCTACGAGCAGTACTTC	TRBV5-1	.	TRBJ2-7	.
CASSPTGLTSGREVHEQYF	TGTGCCAGCAGTCCGACCGGGTTGACTAGCGGGAGGGAGGTCCACGAGCAGTACTTC	TRBV28	TRBD2	TRBJ2-7	.
CASSTSGLADTGELFF	TGCGCCAGCAGCACATCGGGACTAGCGGACACCGGGGAGCTGTTTTTT	TRBV5-1	TRBD2	TRBJ2-2	.
CAWLRTTGGGYTF	TGTGCCTGGTTACGGACCACAGGGGGAGGCTACACCTTC	TRBV30	TRBD1	TRBJ1-2	.
CASSPPSGRARELFF	TGTGCCAGCAGCCCCCCTAGCGGGAGGGCCAGGGAGCTGTTTTTT	TRBV3-1/TRBV3-2	TRBD2	TRBJ2-2	once
CASSVEGYEQYF	TGTGCCAGCAGTGTCGAGGGCTACGAGCAGTACTTC	TRBV2	.	TRBJ2-7	once
CASSQIQTGTGGHEQYF	TGCGCCAGCAGCCAGATTCAAACCGGGACAGGTGGCCACGAGCAGTACTTC	TRBV4-3	TRBD1	TRBJ2-7	.
CATQGQDYGYTF	TGTGCCACCCAGGGACAGGACTATGGCTACACCTTC	TRBV24-1	TRBD1	TRBJ1-2	once
CATSDPGGAYNEQFF	TGTGCCACCAGTGACCCAGGGGGTGCCTACAATGAGCAGTTCTTC	TRBV24-1	TRBD1	TRBJ2-1	.
CASRRGGRMNTEAFF	TGTGCCAGCAGGCGCGGGGGGAGAATGAACACTGAAGCTTTCTTT	TRBV27	.	TRBJ1-1	few
CASSSGTGRVNTEAFF	TGTGCCAGCAGCTCCGGGACAGGGCGGGTGAACACTGAAGCTTTCTTT	TRBV7-8	TRBD1	TRBJ1-1	.
CAISESVRTGHNRIYGYTF	TGTGCCATCAGTGAGTCGGTGAGGACAGGGCACAATCGTATCTATGGCTACACCTTC	TRBV10-3	TRBD1	TRBJ1-2	.
CASSFRGEETQYF	TGTGCCAGCAGCTTCCGGGGGGAAGAGACCCAGTACTTC	TRBV5-4	TRBD2	TRBJ2-5	.
CATSDGLAGGGDTQYF	TGTGCCACCAGTGACGGACTAGCGGGGGGCGGAGATACGCAGTATTTT	TRBV24-1	TRBD2	TRBJ2-3	.